These 10 T cell receptor beta chains were all obtained from the same sample, sequenced in a study of long-term antiretroviral therapy in people with HIV. An immunoSEQ assay, version v3.0, was performed at survey level. Sequencing used immunoSEQ multiplex PCR; TCRdb keeps in-frame clones, though not all of them. The table includes about 15,000 clones, around 90% detected once. The source material was unsorted PBMCs, sampled 0.3 years after starting antiretroviral therapy. These receptors all stem from a man aged 55 to 70 with HIV.

Comments on this clone: Germline is not matched at one junction end, which may reflect a read error. This chain joins TRBV7-2 and TRBJ2-7, with TRBD2 matching over 10 bases. This CDR3 is built from 17 residues. CDR1 is SGHTA and CDR2 is FQGNSA in the germline V gene. The CDR3 spells CASSLAPPSGGSYEQYF. As DNA, the CDR3 is TGTGCCAGCAGCCTAGCTCCTCCTAGCGGGGGCTCCTACGAGCAGTACTTC.

This chain joins TRBV5-5 and TRBJ1-1; D call uncertain. CDR3 length: 13 residues. V was trimmed by 4 bases and J by 1 base, leaving 8 bases between them. The germline V gene encodes CDR1 SGHKS and CDR2 YYEKEE (reference sequence). CDR3 sequence: CASSAKANTEAFF. The CDR3 DNA reads as TGTGCCAGCAGCGCGAAGGCGAACACTGAAGCTTTCTTT.

The genes are TRBV5-1 and TRBJ1-5; 7 nucleotides align to TRBD1. The CDR3 is 14 residues long. Germline V gene sequence: CDR1 SGHRS, CDR2 YFSETQ. The ends lost 5 bases at V and 3 bases at J; junction bases unmatched: 5. In DNA, the CDR3 is TGCGCCAGCAGGGCGGGACAGTCCAATCAGCCCCAGCATTTT. Translating gives CASRAGQSNQPQHF.

V and J are TRBV4-3 and TRBJ2-3; the D is unclear. Germline-derived CDR1 and CDR2 are LGHNA and YSLEER. The CDR3 totals 13 residues. V was clipped by 1 base and J by 6 bases, with 8 bases between them. CDR3 DNA: TGCGCCAGCAGCCAAGCTTTTCGGGATACGCAGTATTTT. Protein: CASSQAFRDTQYF.

The chain employs TRBV9 and TRBJ2-5; TRBD2 aligns across 7 bases. Germline V CDR1 and CDR2: SGDLS, YYNGEE. The V segment lost 5 bases and the J segment 3 bases; nucleotides outside the gene matches: 10. The CDR3 runs to 15 residues. CDR3 loop: CASSSQGLAEETQYF. The CDR3 DNA sequence: TGTGCCAGCAGTTCTCAGGGCCTAGCGGAAGAGACCCAGTACTTC.

The rearrangement uses TRBV7-2 and TRBJ2-7; 7 bases agree with TRBD1. V gave up 4 bases and J gave up 7 bases; unmatched junction bases: 7. The CDR3 contains 13 residues. The germline gives CDR1 SGHTA, CDR2 FQGNSA. The CDR3 reads CASSWDRTGEQYF. The CDR3 DNA is TGTGCCAGCAGCTGGGACAGAACGGGGGAGCAGTACTTC.

The chain is built from TRBV5-1 and TRBJ2-7; the D gene could be TRBD1 or TRBD2 (5 bases each). CDR1 is SGHRS, CDR2 YFSETQ, per germline. V shed 4 bases and J shed 6 bases, with 17 bases lying between them. The CDR3 spans 14 residues. The CDR3 DNA sequence: TGCGCCAGCAGCACCGGGACGATTCAGGGCGAGCAGTACTTC. It yields the protein CASSTGTIQGEQYF.

The J gene is TRBJ1-3, the V gene TRBV7-6, with TRBD1 as a possible D gene (6 bases). Deletions cut 4 bases from V and 0 bases from J, with 16 bases between. Per the germline V gene, CDR1 is SGHVS and CDR2 is FNYEAQ. The CDR3 has 17 residues. The DNA of the CDR3 is TGTGCCAGCAGCTCCCGGGACAACGGGCTCTCTGGAAACACCATATATTTT. Its protein product is CASSSRDNGLSGNTIYF. Full variable domain (remainder filled in from reference TRBV7-6 and TRBJ1-3): GAGVSQSPRYKVTKRGQDVALRCDPISGHVSLYWYRQALGQGPEFLTYFNYEAQQDKSGLPNDRFSAERPEGSISTLTIQRTEQRDSAMYRCASSSRDNGLSGNTIYFGEGSWLTVV.

The rearrangement joins TRBV7-2 to TRBJ2-3; a weak D match, TRBD1 (6 bases). Per the germline V gene, CDR1 is SGHTA and CDR2 is FQGNSA. The CDR3 has 15 residues. V lost 3 bases and J lost 0, with 10 bases in between. For the CDR3, the DNA is TGTGCCAGCAGCTTTACAGGGACGAGCACAGATACGCAGTATTTT. It yields the protein CASSFTGTSTDTQYF.

With regard to this clone: Distinct nucleotide sequences in the sample also encode this CDR3. The chain couples TRBV9 to TRBJ1-1; D is undetermined. The germline CDR1 and CDR2 sequences are SGDLS and YYNGEE. V lost 0 bases and J 0 bases, leaving 3 bases between the germline ends. This CDR3 is built from 13 residues. CDR3 sequence reads: CASSVGMNTEAFF. Written as DNA, the CDR3 is TGTGCCAGCAGCGTAGGCATGAACACTGAAGCTTTCTTT.